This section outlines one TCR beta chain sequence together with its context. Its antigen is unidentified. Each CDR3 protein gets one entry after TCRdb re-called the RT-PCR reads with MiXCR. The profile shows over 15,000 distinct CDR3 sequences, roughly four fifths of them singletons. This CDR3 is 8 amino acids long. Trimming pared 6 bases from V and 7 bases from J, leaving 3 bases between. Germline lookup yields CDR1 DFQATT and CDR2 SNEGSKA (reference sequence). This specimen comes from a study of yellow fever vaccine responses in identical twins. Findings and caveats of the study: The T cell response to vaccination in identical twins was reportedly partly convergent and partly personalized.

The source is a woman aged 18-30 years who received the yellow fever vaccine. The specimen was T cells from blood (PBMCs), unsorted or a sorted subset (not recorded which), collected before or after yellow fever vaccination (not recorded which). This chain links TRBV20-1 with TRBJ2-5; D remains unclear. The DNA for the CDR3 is TGCAGTGCAGCGACCCAGTACTTC. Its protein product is CSAATQYF.